Listed below are T cell receptor beta chains from one sample, sequenced in a study of blood T cell repertoires in COVID-19. Measured with immunoSEQ multiplex PCR; TCRdb has only the in-frame clones, and not every one. The table lists almost 95,000 clones, around nine tenths of them singletons, with about a sixth in the top ten. Sequencing input: peripheral blood. Source of these receptors: an older woman with COVID-19, enrolled during active disease. CDR3s include the opening cysteine and the closing phenylalanine or tryptophan.

>TRBV28
CASSTYRGANEKLFF
>TRBV7-8
CASSARQGVSNQPQHF
>TRBV12-3/TRBV12-4
CASSLGPGRGYTF
>TRBV5-4
CASSLAEGNSPLHF
>TRBV5-6
CASSSRGLTDTQYF
>TRBV7-9
CASRATDRGYNSPLHF
>TRBV7-8
CASSGGQGGSYNSPLHF
>TRBV11-2
CASSLGALPNTGELFF
>TRBV7-2
CASSPTSGPYNEQFF
>TRBV5-1
CASSLTNPGPDTQYF
>TRBV11-2
CASSSTGLNYEQYF
>TRBV12-3/TRBV12-4
CASSPTVNQAFF
>TRBV6-5
CASSYSSEQYF
>TRBV20-1
CSASIPGQGAYEQYF
>TRBV7-9
CASSATGGLAKNIQYF
>TRBV2
CASPRGTEAFF
>TRBV7-9
CASSQRGGSYNEQFF
>TRBV19
CASSVGTGGLYGYTF
>TRBV5-1
CASSPGTEGYGYTF
>TRBV5-1
CASSLGLQGNQPQHF
>TRBV9
CASSVVPAGGASTDTQYF
>TRBV5-5
CASSLDWLNIQYF
>TRBV19
CASSGRTEAFF
>TRBV6-5
CASSQGALFQPQHF
>TRBV30
CAWSVLSGPQHF
>TRBV5-8
CASSIGQISTNEKLFF
>TRBV6-1
CASSEARRAQETQYF
>TRBV6-5
CASRQGNSNQPQHF
>TRBV6-5
CASSSPRERGYEQYF
>TRBV7-9
CASSSLSFYEQYF
>TRBV5-1
CASSLLAGGYGYTF
>TRBV12-3/TRBV12-4
CASSLALRDGYTF
>TRBV5-1
CASSLATGSYEQYF
>TRBV6-6
CASSYFQVANYGYTF
>TRBV4-3
CASSLATGDSPLHF
>TRBV12-3/TRBV12-4
CASSAAYEQYF
>TRBV5-1
CASSTDSGGNSPLHF
>TRBV5-8
CASRDRAEYGYTF
>TRBV28
CASSPPTSLTEAFF
>TRBV10-3
CAISESRSTGNEQFF
>TRBV12-3/TRBV12-4
CASSTDTTEAFF
>TRBV7-3
CASSRTLSGELFF
>TRBV30
CAWSVQGGQPQHF
>TRBV23-1
CASSHPEAAGYTF
>TRBV3-1/TRBV3-2
CASSQLVSSPLHF
>TRBV3-1/TRBV3-2
CASSPGYARGYTF
>TRBV6-2/TRBV6-3
CASSYSEGSRELFF
>TRBV29-1
CSAKDWLSDEQFF
>TRBV6-1
CASGDIDEQYF
>TRBV7-8
CASSSPTGGYTDTQYF
>TRBV27
CASSRTSGGTETQYF
>TRBV6-5
CASSYAGGGRNYGYTF
>TRBV6-5
CASRPGLAGEETQYF
>TRBV4-1
CASSQEQTREKLFF